The TCR beta chain under discussion was sequenced for a study of beta chain features in type 1 diabetes. Study at large: All samples together contributed 107,917,701 sorted cells for examination.

Reverse transcribing all isolated RNA meant expressed TCRB transcripts were sequenced. Roughly 3.5 million reads per sample were averaged for naive, central memory and regulatory samples. Produced via immunoSEQ multiplex PCR; TCRdb's table is partial and in-frame only. This table has 150,000 to 200,000 clones, 7% to 9.5% appearing once. Whole-study findings and limits: Sequencing from cDNA could over-represent high-TCR-expressing cells. There were fewer insertions and more deletions at the VDJ junctions of type 1 diabetes patients. Within each of all four CD4+ subsets, Type 1 diabetes patients had TCRB CDR3s that were moderately but significantly shorter.

This clone was picked up a small number of times. Its antigen is not identified. Sequencing input: central memory CD4+ T cells from blood. This clonotype was obtained from a woman aged 30 to 39 with type 1 diabetes.

The CDR3, as DNA: TGTGCCAGCAGTTCGGCGGGAACAACCTACAATGAGCAGTTCTTC. This encodes CASSSAGTTYNEQFF. V is TRBV6-5 and J is TRBJ2-1, with TRBD2 as a possible D gene (6 bases). The CDR3 is made up of 15 amino acids. In germline, CDR1 is MNHEY, CDR2 SVGAGI. The germline V and J ends were trimmed by 4 bases and 2 bases, with 12 bases remaining between them.